This T cell receptor (beta chain) was sequenced for a study of blood T cell repertoires in COVID-19. Study-wide background: PBMCs, B-cell-depleted T cells, or T cells were the source of the cDNA or gDNA that made up the material.

Per the authors' pipeline: Amplifying reference gene primers gave estimates of nucleated cell counts. Clones were sequenced by immunoSEQ multiplex PCR, and TCRdb holds only the in-frame ones, with some missing. That table supplies the V and J calls and clone size; D and trimming were determined from the DNA. The profile shows around 99,000 clones, approximately 89% of them singletons. The CDR3 extends over 13 amino acids. Germline assignment: CDR1 MNHNS and CDR2 SASEGT. The sample was peripheral blood. This sequence was found in a man between 45 and 60 years old with active or convalescent COVID-19. The chain uses TRBV6-1 and TRBJ1-3, with a tentative D call TRBD1 (6 bases). CDR3 in amino acids: CATRGQWRNTIYF. The DNA for the CDR3 is TGTGCTACCAGAGGACAGTGGCGAAACACCATATATTTT.